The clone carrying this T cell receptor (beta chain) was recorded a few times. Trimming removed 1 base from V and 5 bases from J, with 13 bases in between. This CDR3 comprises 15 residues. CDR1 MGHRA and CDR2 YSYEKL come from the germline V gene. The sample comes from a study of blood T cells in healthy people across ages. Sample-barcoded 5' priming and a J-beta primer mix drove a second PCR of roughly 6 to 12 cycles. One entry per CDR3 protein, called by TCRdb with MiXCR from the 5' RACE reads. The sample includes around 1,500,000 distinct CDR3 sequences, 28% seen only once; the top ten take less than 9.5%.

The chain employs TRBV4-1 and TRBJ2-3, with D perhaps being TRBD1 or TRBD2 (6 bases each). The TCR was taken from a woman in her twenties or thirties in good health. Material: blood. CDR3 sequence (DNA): TGCGCCAGCAGCCAAGGTGGGGGGCTGGAAGATACGCAGTATTTT. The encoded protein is CASSQGGGLEDTQYF.